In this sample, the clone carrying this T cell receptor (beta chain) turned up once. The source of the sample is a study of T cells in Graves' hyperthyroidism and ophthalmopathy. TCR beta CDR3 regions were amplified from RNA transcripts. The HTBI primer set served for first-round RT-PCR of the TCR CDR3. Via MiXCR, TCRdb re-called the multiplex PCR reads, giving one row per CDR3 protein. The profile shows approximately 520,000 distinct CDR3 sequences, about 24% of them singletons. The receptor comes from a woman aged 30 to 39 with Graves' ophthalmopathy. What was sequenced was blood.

The CDR3 loop is CASSSQQGPYEQYV. The DNA for the CDR3 is TGTGCCAGCAGCTCCCAACAGGGGCCCTACGAGCAGTACGTC. The V and J genes are TRBV7-2 and TRBJ2-7; 7 positions match TRBD1. V shed 4 bases and J 2 bases; nucleotides not matched to a gene: 5. The CDR3 is 14 residues long. Germline-derived CDR1 and CDR2 are SGHTA and FQGNSA.